Described below is a single T cell receptor beta chain sequence and its context. This clonotype was seen at least ten times. Its antigen remains undetermined. Per-nucleotide qualities are absent, and no much larger clonotype sits a single base away. This record comes from a study of early T cells in non-severe SARS-CoV-2 infection (dated by TCRdb to the early 2020s). Looking at the study overall: Because TCR sequencing relied on bulk RNA taken from unsorted whole blood, pairing of alpha and beta chains was not possible. What the study reported, not specific to this receptor: VDJdb matching was skewed toward anti-spike CD8 responses, so virus-specific expansions were likely underestimated and private and CD4 specificities were missed.

The study was a case-control design nested within a healthcare worker cohort in London, UK, with weekly nasopharyngeal swab PCR tests and blood sampling. Between 23 and 31 March 2020, the week of the UK lockdown, healthcare workers were enrolled and then followed up weekly for as long as 16 weeks. Trimmed from V: 0 bases; trimmed from J: 0 bases; junction bases lacking a gene match: 2. CDR1 and CDR2 are read off the germline V gene (reference sequence) as DFQATT and SNEGSKA. There are 15 amino acids in the CDR3, from cysteine to phenylalanine inclusive. The sequence is cut down to CDR3 DNA, 45 bases in frame from base 1. Libraries were constructed by 5' RACE. The listed sequencing device is NextSeq 500. To correct for sequencing error and PCR bias, the TCR library protocol tagged individual cDNA molecules with unique molecular identifiers. Both TCR alpha and beta chains were sequenced, and tight co-correlation was observed between alpha and beta sequence abundances in each sample. The paper's processing steps were these. Decombinator V4 was used to annotate the V gene, J gene and CDR3 of the TCR sequences. Expanded TCRs were defined as changing significantly between any two time points under a Poisson model with p below 0.0001. TCR abundances were normalised to the total number of TCRs sequenced in each sample and reported as counts per million. MAIT TCRs were defined by TRAV1-2 paired with TRAJ12, TRAJ20 or TRAJ33, and iNKT TCRs by TRAV10 paired with TRAJ18. VDJdb, accessed on 1 November 2021, was searched for TCRs annotated for CMV, EBV and SARS-CoV-2, and TCRs annotated for more than one antigen were excluded. TCRdb trimmed public reads at Q25 via fastp, called clones via MiXCR and kept in-frame beta chains. Each entry is one CDR3 protein sequence, shown with its most common DNA and genes. TCRdb, rather than the study authors, made the V and J calls. This sample has approximately 69,000 distinct CDR3 sequences in its table, and approximately 10% of those were observed once. The ten largest clones capture about 5.8% of the sample.

This receptor was obtained from an adult who was a healthcare worker with PCR-confirmed SARS-CoV-2 infection or an uninfected control (not recorded which). The starting material was whole blood, obtained at baseline. This sequence uses TRBV20-1 and TRBJ2-7, with TRBD2 matching 10 junction bases. Here the CDR3 is given as CSARDSGRPSYEQYF. The DNA is TGCAGTGCTAGAGATAGCGGGAGGCCCTCCTACGAGCAGTACTTC.